This is a list of T cell receptor beta chains from one sample in a study of blood T cell repertoires in COVID-19. Clones were sequenced by immunoSEQ multiplex PCR, and TCRdb holds only the in-frame ones, with some missing. The data contain approximately 150,000 clones, about 80% of them seen just once; the ten biggest clones take up roughly 15%. The sample taken for sequencing was peripheral blood. The receptors were gathered from a man aged 45-65 years with acute or convalescent COVID-19. Each CDR3 is given with its conserved first and last residue. A D gene is named only where the DNA matches it firmly. Rows give clone size only sometimes, using once, few, many, or a class for an expanded clone.

d_gene,abundance,j_gene,v_gene,CDR3nt,CDR3aa
NA,NA,TRBJ2-6,TRBV5-1,TGCGCCAGCAGCTTGCCGACAGGCCAATACTCTGGGGCCAACGTCCTGACTTTC,CASSLPTGQYSGANVLTF
NA,NA,TRBJ1-2,TRBV6-1,TGTGCCAGCAGTGACAGGGTCGAGGCTCCCCGCTTC,CASSDRVEAPRF
TRBD2,NA,TRBJ2-1,TRBV18,TGTGCCAGCGCACCTAGCGGGGGGGCCCGGCAGAATGAGCAGTTCTTC,CASAPSGGARQNEQFF
TRBD1,NA,TRBJ1-5,TRBV10-2,TGCGCCAGCTCGCGGACAGGGTTTTCTCAGCCCCAGCATTTT,CASSRTGFSQPQHF
TRBD2,once,TRBJ2-5,TRBV30,TGTGCCTGGAGTGTAGAACTAGCGGGGGGGCGGATGGAGACCCAGTACTTC,CAWSVELAGGRMETQYF
NA,few,TRBJ1-2,TRBV2,TGTGCCAGCAGGTCCGACAGCACAGGCTATGGCTACACCTTC,CASRSDSTGYGYTF
NA,NA,TRBJ2-1,TRBV5-1,TGCGCCAGCAGCCCGGTGGAGGTCAGCTCCTACAATGAGCAGTTCTTC,CASSPVEVSSYNEQFF
NA,NA,TRBJ2-1,TRBV3-1/TRBV3-2,TGTGCCAGCAGCGAAGGACTACTCCCCGGGGGTGAGCAGTTCTTC,CASSEGLLPGGEQFF
TRBD2,few,TRBJ2-1,TRBV5-4,TGTGCCAGCAGCCCTTACTCATGGCGGGGGGGCCCCAATGAGCAGTTCTTC,CASSPYSWRGGPNEQFF
NA,NA,TRBJ2-6,TRBV9,TGTGCCAGCAGCGACCACAGGGATATTGGGGCCAACGTCCTGACTTTC,CASSDHRDIGANVLTF
NA,NA,TRBJ1-4,TRBV30,TGTGCCTGGAGTGTACTTGCGGTCTCAACTAATGAAAAACTGTTTTTT,CAWSVLAVSTNEKLFF
TRBD1,NA,TRBJ1-2,TRBV11-2,TGTGCCAGCAGCCCTACCACAGGGGTATATTATGGCTACACCTTC,CASSPTTGVYYGYTF
NA,few,TRBJ1-1,TRBV5-4,TGTGCCAGCAGGGAGGACAGCACGAACACTGAAGCTTTCTTT,CASREDSTNTEAFF
NA,NA,TRBJ2-5,TRBV15,TGTGCCACCAGCGGGCCGCCGGGGGGCGAACAAGAGACCCAGTACTTC,CATSGPPGGEQETQYF
NA,NA,TRBJ1-1,TRBV9,TGTGCCAGCCACAGGGTTGCGAACACTGAAGCTTTCTTT,CASHRVANTEAFF
NA,NA,TRBJ2-1,TRBV11-2,TGTGCCAGCAGCTTATTAATTGGTCAGGGGGGACCCAATGAGCAGTTCTTC,CASSLLIGQGGPNEQFF
NA,few,TRBJ1-4,TRBV30,TGTGCCTGGTCTCCGACTACTAATGAAAAACTGTTTTTT,CAWSPTTNEKLFF
TRBD1,NA,TRBJ2-7,TRBV7-9,TGTGCCAGCAGCCTAGGACAGGGGTTTAAGCAGTACTTC,CASSLGQGFKQYF
NA,NA,TRBJ1-4,TRBV5-1,TGCGCCAGCAGCTTGGTGCAGGCAACTAATGAAAAACTGTTTTTT,CASSLVQATNEKLFF
NA,once,TRBJ2-7,TRBV3-1/TRBV3-2,TGTGCCAGCAGCCGTTACTCCTACGAGCAGTACTTC,CASSRYSYEQYF
TRBD1,NA,TRBJ2-2,TRBV15,TGTGCCACCAGCAGAGATCAGGGGGCCGGGGAGCTGTTTTTT,CATSRDQGAGELFF
NA,few,TRBJ1-2,TRBV24-1,TGTGCCACGGAGCCCCGTGGCTATGGCTACACCTTC,CATEPRGYGYTF
TRBD1,once,TRBJ1-2,TRBV6-1,TGTGCCAGCAGTGAAGCTGACAGGGGGCGGCGTGGCTACACCTTC,CASSEADRGRRGYTF
TRBD1,NA,TRBJ1-1,TRBV7-6,TGTGCCAGCAGCTTAACGCAGGGGGCAGGGACTGAAGCTTTCTTT,CASSLTQGAGTEAFF
TRBD2,NA,TRBJ2-3,TRBV24-1,TGTGCCACCAGCCCCGGGACTAGCGTGGCAGATACGCAGTATTTT,CATSPGTSVADTQYF
TRBD1,NA,TRBJ1-1,TRBV7-9,TGTGCCAGCAGGACTCCCGGGACAGATCCTAGGCCTGAAGCTTTCTTT,CASRTPGTDPRPEAFF
NA,NA,TRBJ2-1,TRBV4-1,TGCGCCAGCAGCCAAGGCCGGAGCTCCTACAATGAGCAGTTCTTC,CASSQGRSSYNEQFF
TRBD1,NA,TRBJ2-1,TRBV28,TGTGCCAGCATCACGCGCTACGGGACAGGGGACCTAAATGAGCAGTTCTTC,CASITRYGTGDLNEQFF
TRBD1,NA,TRBJ2-5,TRBV15,TGTGCCACCAGCGGGGGACAGTACCAAGAGACCCAGTACTTC,CATSGGQYQETQYF
NA,NA,TRBJ2-7,TRBV6-5,TGTGCCAGCAGCCCCCTTGTCTACGAGCAGTACTTC,CASSPLVYEQYF
TRBD2,NA,TRBJ2-2,TRBV14,TGTGCCAGCAGCCCTAGCGGGGGGGACCCACTGAACGGGGAGCTGTTTTTT,CASSPSGGDPLNGELFF
TRBD2,NA,TRBJ2-5,TRBV19,TGTGCCAGTAGTATTGCGGGGGGGCCGAAACAGACCCAGTACTTC,CASSIAGGPKQTQYF
NA,NA,TRBJ1-6,TRBV6-2/TRBV6-3,TGTGCCAGCAGTTACTCCGTCAGGGCCAGTTCACCCCTCCACTTT,CASSYSVRASSPLHF
TRBD1,many,TRBJ2-4,TRBV4-1,TGCGCCAGCAGCCAACTGGGACAGGTCAAAAACATTCAGTACTTC,CASSQLGQVKNIQYF
NA,few,TRBJ1-5,TRBV3-1/TRBV3-2,TGTGCCAGCAGCCAATGGGGAGCCGGTCAGCCCCAGCATTTT,CASSQWGAGQPQHF
TRBD1,NA,TRBJ2-7,TRBV5-1,TGCGCCAGCAGCTTGGTAGGGACAGGGGGCGACGAGCAGTACTTC,CASSLVGTGGDEQYF
NA,NA,TRBJ2-7,TRBV9,TGTGCCAGCAGCGTAGATCCAGAAACCTACGAGCAGTACTTC,CASSVDPETYEQYF
NA,NA,TRBJ2-7,TRBV6-1,TGTGCCAGCAGTGATACAGGAGCTCTCTCCTACGAGCAGTACTTC,CASSDTGALSYEQYF
NA,NA,TRBJ2-5,TRBV5-1,TGCGCCAGCAGATCGAGGGGGGGAATGTACCAAGAGACCCAGTACTTC,CASRSRGGMYQETQYF
NA,NA,TRBJ1-4,TRBV4-2,TGTGCCAGCAGACCTGGGGGGAATAGTGAAAAACTGTTTTTT,CASRPGGNSEKLFF
NA,once,TRBJ1-5,TRBV24-1,TGTGCCACCAGTGCGTCTTATAGCAATCAGCCCCAGCATTTT,CATSASYSNQPQHF
TRBD1,once,TRBJ1-1,TRBV7-2,TGTGCCAGCAGCTTATCAGGGGGGAACACTGAAGCTTTCTTT,CASSLSGGNTEAFF